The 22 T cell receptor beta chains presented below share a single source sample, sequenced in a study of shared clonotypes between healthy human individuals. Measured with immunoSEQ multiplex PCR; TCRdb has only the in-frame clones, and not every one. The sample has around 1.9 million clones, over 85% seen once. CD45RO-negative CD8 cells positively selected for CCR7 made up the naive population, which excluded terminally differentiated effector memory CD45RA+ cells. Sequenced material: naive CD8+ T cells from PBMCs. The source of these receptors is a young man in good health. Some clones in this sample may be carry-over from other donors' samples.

DNA for the CDR3: TGTGCCAGCAAACGACGGGACAGTCCTAACTATGGCTACACCTTC. As protein: CASKRRDSPNYGYTF. The V gene is TRBV9, the J gene TRBJ1-2; 7 bases fit TRBD1. The CDR3 spans 15 residues. Germline assignment: CDR1 SGDLS and CDR2 YYNGEE. Trimming at V came to 6 bases and at J to 0 bases, leaving 8 bases not matched to a gene. The full variable domain, rest sourced from reference TRBV9 and TRBJ1-2, is DSGVTQTPKHLITATGQRVTLRCSPRSGDLSVYWYQQSLDQGLQFLIQYYNGEERAKGNILERFSAQQFPDLHSELNLSSLELGDSALYFCASKRRDSPNYGYTFGSGTRLTVV.

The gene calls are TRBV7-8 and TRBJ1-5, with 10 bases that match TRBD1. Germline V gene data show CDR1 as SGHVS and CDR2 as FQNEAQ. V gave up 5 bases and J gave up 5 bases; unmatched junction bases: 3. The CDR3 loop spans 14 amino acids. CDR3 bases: TGTGCCAGCAGCCAGGGGACAGGGGATCAGCCCCAGCATTTT. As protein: CASSQGTGDQPQHF.

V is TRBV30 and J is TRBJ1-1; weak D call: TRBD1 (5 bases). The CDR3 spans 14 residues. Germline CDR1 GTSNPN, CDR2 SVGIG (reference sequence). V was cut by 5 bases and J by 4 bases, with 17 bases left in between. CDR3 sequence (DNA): TGTGCCTGGGGGACCCCCACGGGACCCACTGAAGCTTTCTTT. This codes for CAWGTPTGPTEAFF.

The CDR3 nucleotides are TGTGCCAGCAGCCAAGGGGGGGATCAGCCCCAGCATTTT. Translating gives CASSQGGDQPQHF. The V and J genes are TRBV4-2 and TRBJ1-5; possibly TRBD1 for D (5 bases). V lost 1 base and J 5 bases, leaving 6 bases between the germline ends. Germline assignment: CDR1 LGHNA and CDR2 YNFKEQ. The length of the CDR3 is 13 residues.

The CDR3 nucleotides read TGCGCCAGCAGCCAAGACCCTAGGAGGAATCAGCCCCAGCATTTT. Its protein is CASSQDPRRNQPQHF. The chain uses TRBV4-1 and TRBJ1-5; D ambiguous. This CDR3 comprises 15 residues. The V end lost 0 bases, the J end lost 4 bases, and 10 bases lay between the germline ends. Germline V gene data show CDR1 as MGHRA and CDR2 as YSYEKL.

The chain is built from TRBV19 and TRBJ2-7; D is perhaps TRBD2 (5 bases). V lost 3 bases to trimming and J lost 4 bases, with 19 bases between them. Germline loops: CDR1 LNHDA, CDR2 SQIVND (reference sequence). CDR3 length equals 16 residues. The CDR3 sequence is CASSIGETLRIYEQYF. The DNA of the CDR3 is TGTGCCAGTAGTATTGGGGAGACACTCCGTATATACGAGCAGTACTTC. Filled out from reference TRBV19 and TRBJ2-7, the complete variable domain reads DGGITQSPKYLFRKEGQNVTLSCEQNLNHDAMYWYRQDPGQGLRLIYYSQIVNDFQKGDIAEGYSVSREKKESFPLTVTSAQKNPTAFYLCASSIGETLRIYEQYFGPGTRLTVT.

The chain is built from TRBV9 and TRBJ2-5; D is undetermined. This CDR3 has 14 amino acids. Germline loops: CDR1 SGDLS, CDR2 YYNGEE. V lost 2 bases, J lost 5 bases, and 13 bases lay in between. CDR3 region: CASSVGDNLETQYF. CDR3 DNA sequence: TGTGCCAGCAGCGTCGGAGACAACCTGGAGACCCAGTACTTC.

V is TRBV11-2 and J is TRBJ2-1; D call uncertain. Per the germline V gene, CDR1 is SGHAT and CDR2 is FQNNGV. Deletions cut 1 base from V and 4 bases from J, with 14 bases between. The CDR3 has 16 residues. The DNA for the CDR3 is TGTGCCAGCAGCTTAGTTCGGGCCTCTGGATACAATGAGCAGTTCTTC. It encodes CASSLVRASGYNEQFF. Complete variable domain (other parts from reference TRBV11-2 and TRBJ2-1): EAGVAQSPRYKIIEKRQSVAFWCNPISGHATLYWYQQILGQGPKLLIQFQNNGVVDDSQLPKDRFSAERLKGVDSTLKIQPAKLEDSAVYLCASSLVRASGYNEQFFGPGTRLTVL.

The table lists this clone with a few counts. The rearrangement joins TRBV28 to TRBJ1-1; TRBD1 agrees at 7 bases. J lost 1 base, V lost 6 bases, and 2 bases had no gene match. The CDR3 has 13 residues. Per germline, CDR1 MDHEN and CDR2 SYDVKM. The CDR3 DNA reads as TGTGCCAGCAGACGGGACAGGAACACTGAAGCTTTCTTT. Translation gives CASRRDRNTEAFF.

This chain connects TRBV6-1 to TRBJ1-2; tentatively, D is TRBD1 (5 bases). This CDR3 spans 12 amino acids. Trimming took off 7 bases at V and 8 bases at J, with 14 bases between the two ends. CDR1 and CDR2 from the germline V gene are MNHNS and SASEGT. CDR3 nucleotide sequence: TGTGCCAGCACTGCCGGGACGGAAGGCTACACCTTC. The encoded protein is CASTAGTEGYTF.

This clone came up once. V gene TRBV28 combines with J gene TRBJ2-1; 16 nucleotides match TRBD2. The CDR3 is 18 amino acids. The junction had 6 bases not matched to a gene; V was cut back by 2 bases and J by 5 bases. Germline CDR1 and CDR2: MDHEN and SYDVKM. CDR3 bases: TGTGCCAGCAGTTTAGGGACTAGCGGGAGGGCCCCCGACAATGAGCAGTTCTTC. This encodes CASSLGTSGRAPDNEQFF. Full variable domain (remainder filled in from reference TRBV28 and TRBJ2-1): DVKVTQSSRYLVKRTGEKVFLECVQDMDHENMFWYRQDPGLGLRLIYFSYDVKMKEKGDIPEGYSVSREKKERFSLILESASTNQTSMYLCASSLGTSGRAPDNEQFFGPGTRLTVL.

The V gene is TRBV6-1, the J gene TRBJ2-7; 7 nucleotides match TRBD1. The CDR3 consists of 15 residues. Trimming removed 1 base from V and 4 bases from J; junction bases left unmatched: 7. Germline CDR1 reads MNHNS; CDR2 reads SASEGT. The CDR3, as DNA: TGTGCCAGCAGTGAAGGAGGGACAGCCTATTACGAGCAGTACTTC. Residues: CASSEGGTAYYEQYF.

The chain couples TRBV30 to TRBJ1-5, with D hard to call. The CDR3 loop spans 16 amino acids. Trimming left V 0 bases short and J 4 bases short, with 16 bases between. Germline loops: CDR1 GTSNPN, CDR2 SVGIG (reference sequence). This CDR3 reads CAWSVRNPRGNQPQHF. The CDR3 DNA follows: TGTGCCTGGAGTGTACGTAACCCTAGAGGAAATCAGCCCCAGCATTTT.

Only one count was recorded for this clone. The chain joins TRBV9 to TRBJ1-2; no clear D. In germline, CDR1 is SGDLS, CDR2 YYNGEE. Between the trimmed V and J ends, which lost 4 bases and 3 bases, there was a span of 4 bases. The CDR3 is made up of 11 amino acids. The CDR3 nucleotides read TGTGCCAGCAGCTCCCACTATGGCTACACCTTC. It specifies CASSSHYGYTF.

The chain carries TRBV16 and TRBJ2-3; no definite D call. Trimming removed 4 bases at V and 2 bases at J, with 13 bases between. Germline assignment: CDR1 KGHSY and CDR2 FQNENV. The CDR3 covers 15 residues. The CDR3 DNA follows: TGTGCCAGCAGCCCGACATGGGCGACCACAGATACGCAGTATTTT. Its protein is CASSPTWATTDTQYF.

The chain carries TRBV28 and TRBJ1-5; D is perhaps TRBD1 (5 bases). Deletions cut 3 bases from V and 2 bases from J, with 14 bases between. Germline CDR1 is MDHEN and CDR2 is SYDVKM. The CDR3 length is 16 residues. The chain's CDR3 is CASSLGRERGNQPQHF. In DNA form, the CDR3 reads TGTGCCAGCAGTTTGGGCAGGGAAAGGGGCAATCAGCCCCAGCATTTT.

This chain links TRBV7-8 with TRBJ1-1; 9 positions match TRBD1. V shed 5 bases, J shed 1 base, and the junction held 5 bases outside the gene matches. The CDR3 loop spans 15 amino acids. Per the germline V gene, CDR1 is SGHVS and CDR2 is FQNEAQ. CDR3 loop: CASSPYRGRNTEAFF. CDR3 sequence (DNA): TGTGCCAGCAGCCCGTACAGGGGGCGGAACACTGAAGCTTTCTTT.

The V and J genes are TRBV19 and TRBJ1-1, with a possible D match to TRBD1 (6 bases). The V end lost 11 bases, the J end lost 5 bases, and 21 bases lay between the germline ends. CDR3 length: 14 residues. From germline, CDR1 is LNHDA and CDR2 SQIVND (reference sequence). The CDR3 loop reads CASSRGGVVTEAFF. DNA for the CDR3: TGTGCCTCCAGTCGTGGGGGCGTTGTTACTGAAGCTTTCTTT.

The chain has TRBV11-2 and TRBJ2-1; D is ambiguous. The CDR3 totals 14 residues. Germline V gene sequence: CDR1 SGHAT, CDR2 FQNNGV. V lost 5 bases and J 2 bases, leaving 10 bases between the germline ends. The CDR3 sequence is CASSAVGPYNEQFF. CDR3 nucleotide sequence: TGTGCCAGCAGCGCCGTTGGGCCCTACAATGAGCAGTTCTTC. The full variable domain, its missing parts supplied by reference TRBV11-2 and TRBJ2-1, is EAGVAQSPRYKIIEKRQSVAFWCNPISGHATLYWYQQILGQGPKLLIQFQNNGVVDDSQLPKDRFSAERLKGVDSTLKIQPAKLEDSAVYLCASSAVGPYNEQFFGPGTRLTVL.

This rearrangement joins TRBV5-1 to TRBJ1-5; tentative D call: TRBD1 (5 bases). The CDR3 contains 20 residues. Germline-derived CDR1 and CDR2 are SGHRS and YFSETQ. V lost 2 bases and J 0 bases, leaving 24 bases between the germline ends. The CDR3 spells CASSFWWPGQGADSNQPQHF. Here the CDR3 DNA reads TGCGCCAGCAGCTTTTGGTGGCCGGGGCAAGGGGCAGATAGCAATCAGCCCCAGCATTTT.

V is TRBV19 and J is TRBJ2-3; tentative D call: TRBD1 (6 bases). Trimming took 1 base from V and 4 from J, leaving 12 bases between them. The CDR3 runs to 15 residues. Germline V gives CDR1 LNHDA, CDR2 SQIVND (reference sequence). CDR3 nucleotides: TGTGCCAGTAGTATAGTGGGGGACATACCAGATACGCAGTATTTT. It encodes CASSIVGDIPDTQYF.

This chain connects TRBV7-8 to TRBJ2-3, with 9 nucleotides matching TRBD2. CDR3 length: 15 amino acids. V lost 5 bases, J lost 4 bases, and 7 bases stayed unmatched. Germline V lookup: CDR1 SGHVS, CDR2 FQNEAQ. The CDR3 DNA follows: TGTGCCAGCAGCCCAATAGCGGGAGCCCCAGATACGCAGTATTTT. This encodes CASSPIAGAPDTQYF.